This entry describes one TCR beta chain. Its antigen is unknown. MiXCR was run by TCRdb on the multiplex PCR reads, yielding one entry per CDR3 protein. The sample has roughly 130,000 distinct CDR3 sequences, about 20% seen once. The V and J ends lost 5 bases and 4 bases respectively, with 14 bases between them. CDR3 length: 13 amino acids. Germline values: CDR1 DFQATT, CDR2 SNEGSKA (reference sequence). The record originates from a study of breast tumors, draining lymph nodes, adjacent tissues. Overall study results and limits: Compared with basal-like, luminal-like tumors shared significantly more repertoire with nontumor tissue. Tumor repertoires ranked between lymph nodes and nontumor tissue in diversity, with V and J gene preferences. That most tumor T cells come from lymph nodes remained unproven.

The lymph nodes were axillary draining lymph nodes from breast cancer patients. Sequenced: axillary lymph node tissue. This receptor was identified in a female donor with breast cancer. Some clones in this sample may be carry-over from other donors' samples. This chain connects TRBV20-1 to TRBJ1-1; no reliable D call. CDR3 bases: TGCAGTGCTCAAGGCCCTAAGGGCACTGAAGCTTTCTTT. Its protein is CSAQGPKGTEAFF.